A single sample gave rise to the 18 T cell receptor beta chains below, sequenced in a study of blood T cell repertoires in COVID-19. Some clones are missing from TCRdb's copy, which holds only in-frame ones; the method was immunoSEQ multiplex PCR. Here the sample spans fewer than 400,000 clones, approximately 87% being singletons. The sequencing sample was made of PBMCs or T cells enriched from blood (not recorded which). These receptors all come from a woman in her forties or fifties who had recovered from COVID-19.

The V call is TRBV18, the J call TRBJ1-2, with TRBD1 identical over 8 bases. V trimming: 0 bases; J trimming: 2 bases; junction bases outside the gene matches: 8. Per the germline V gene, CDR1 is KGHSH and CDR2 is LQKENI. CDR3 length equals 17 residues. Here the CDR3 DNA reads TGTGCCAGCTCACCACCTCTCTTACAGGGGGAGAACTATGGCTACACCTTC. As protein: CASSPPLLQGENYGYTF.

The chain carries TRBV7-8 and TRBJ2-1, with 16 positions matching TRBD2. With 5 bases clipped from V and 5 bases from J, the junction kept 15 bases outside the gene matches. The CDR3 length is 20 residues. CDR1 and CDR2 from the germline V gene are SGHVS and FQNEAQ. The CDR3 loop reads CASSLLLGLAGGRADNEQFF. In DNA form, the CDR3 reads TGTGCCAGCAGCCTGTTACTGGGACTAGCGGGGGGGCGAGCCGACAATGAGCAGTTCTTC.

The V gene is TRBV5-7, the J gene TRBJ2-5; perhaps TRBD2 as D (5 bases). TRBV5-7 is identified as an open reading frame with a role that is uncertain. The V end lost 9 bases, the J end lost 1 base, and 13 bases lay between the germline ends. The CDR3 sequence is 13 residues long. The CDR3 bases are TGTGCCAAGGCCCGGAGGTTCCAAGAGACCCAGTACTTC. It encodes CAKARRFQETQYF.

J is TRBJ1-1 and V is TRBV29-1; D is ambiguous. Germline V gene sequence: CDR1 SQVTM, CDR2 ANQGSEA. The V and J ends lost 4 bases and 1 base respectively, with 10 bases between them. The CDR3 has 13 residues. CDR3 protein: CSVAAQKNTEAFF. Written as DNA, the CDR3 is TGCAGCGTTGCAGCACAGAAGAACACTGAAGCTTTCTTT.

The chain links TRBV4-1 to TRBJ1-4; 8 bases line up with TRBD1. From germline, CDR1 is MGHRA and CDR2 YSYEKL. After removal of 6 bases from V and 12 bases from J, the junction contained 15 bases not matched to a gene. The CDR3 runs to 15 residues. The CDR3 region is CASSRTGTGAFELFF. DNA of the CDR3: TGCGCCAGCAGTCGGACCGGGACAGGAGCTTTCGAACTGTTTTTT.

The genes are TRBV24-1 and TRBJ2-1; 9 bases align to TRBD2. The CDR3 has 16 residues. CDR1 and CDR2 from the germline V gene are KGHDR and SFDVKD. V gave up 2 bases and J gave up 4 bases; unmatched junction bases: 5. The CDR3 spells CATSDYGGGAYNEQFF. The CDR3 nucleotides read TGTGCCACCAGTGATTATGGCGGGGGGGCGTACAATGAGCAGTTCTTC.

As DNA, the CDR3 is TGTGCCGGACAGGGCATGATTAACTATGGCTACACCTTC. Encoded protein: CAGQGMINYGYTF. The chain joins TRBV30 to TRBJ1-2; 8 bases are a match to TRBD1. V trimming: 8 bases; J trimming: 1 base; junction bases outside the gene matches: 6. Per the germline V gene, CDR1 is GTSNPN and CDR2 is SVGIG (reference sequence). The CDR3 has 13 amino acids.

The genes are TRBV6-5 and TRBJ2-2; D not certain. Germline CDR1 and CDR2: MNHEY and SVGAGI. This CDR3 region has 15 residues. The germline V and J ends were trimmed by 5 bases and 7 bases, with 17 bases remaining between them. The CDR3 nucleotides read TGTGCCAGCAGTCCTGATTTTTCAGGATTCGGGGAGCTGTTTTTT. Its translation is CASSPDFSGFGELFF.

V is TRBV19 and J is TRBJ2-6; unclear D gene. The CDR3 is 17 amino acids. With 7 bases removed from V and 0 bases from J, the gap between germline ends came to 16 bases. CDR1 and CDR2 from the germline V gene are LNHDA and SQIVND (reference sequence). The CDR3 DNA reads as TGTGCCAGTACTAAAAGTCCCTCGAACTCTGGGGCCAACGTCCTGACTTTC. Protein product: CASTKSPSNSGANVLTF.

A note on this clone: Additional DNA sequences in this sample encode the identical CDR3. The V and J genes are TRBV3-1 (or the pseudogene TRBV3-2) and TRBJ1-5; no clear D. Trimming removed 1 base at V and 4 bases at J, with 8 bases between. The CDR3 spans 14 residues. Germline CDR1 LGHDT, CDR2 YNNKEL (reference sequence). In nucleotides, the CDR3 is TGTGCCAGCAGCCAAGGGGGAGGGAATCAGCCCCAGCATTTT. Protein sequence: CASSQGGGNQPQHF.

V and J are TRBV19 and TRBJ1-2; weak D call: TRBD1 (5 bases). Trimming stripped 4 bases from V and 4 bases from J, with 16 bases between. In germline, CDR1 is LNHDA, CDR2 SQIVND (reference sequence). The CDR3 spans 15 residues. The CDR3 DNA reads TGTGCCAGTAGTAGATATAGTGACAGCCCCTATGGCTACACCTTC. Its translation is CASSRYSDSPYGYTF.

The chain employs TRBV5-8 and TRBJ1-5, with unresolved D. Germline V lookup: CDR1 SGHTS, CDR2 YDEGEE. The V end lost 1 base, the J end lost 0 bases, and 8 bases lay between the germline ends. This CDR3 region has 15 residues. The CDR3 sequence is CASSLYQYSNQPQHF. Written as DNA, the CDR3 is TGTGCCAGCAGCTTGTACCAGTATAGCAATCAGCCCCAGCATTTT.

The CDR3, as DNA: TGTGCCTGGAGAGCCGGGACAGAGAACACTGAAGCTTTCTTT. It translates to CAWRAGTENTEAFF. The rearrangement uses TRBV30 and TRBJ1-1; the match to TRBD1 covers 7 bases. CDR1 is GTSNPN, CDR2 SVGIG, per germline (reference sequence). Trimming took 3 bases from V and 1 from J; bases not matched to a gene: 5. There are 14 residues in the CDR3.

This clone was seen more than once but under ten times. The V gene is TRBV6-5, the J gene TRBJ2-2; no clear D. The V gene lost 6 bases and the J gene lost 4 bases, with 9 bases spanning the gap. The CDR3 spans 13 residues. CDR1 and CDR2 (germline): MNHEY, SVGAGI. CDR3 amino acids: CASRKQVTGELFF. As DNA, the CDR3 is TGTGCCAGCAGGAAGCAGGTCACCGGGGAGCTGTTTTTT.

This chain connects TRBV6-2 or TRBV6-3 to TRBJ2-5; TRBD1 matches 9 bases. The CDR3 is 16 amino acids. Germline-derived CDR1 and CDR2 are MNHEY and SVGEGT. Trimming took 3 bases from V and 2 from J; bases not matched to a gene: 7. Written as DNA, the CDR3 is TGTGCCAGCAGTTATGGGGACAGGGTGGGGCAAGAGACCCAGTACTTC. This translates into CASSYGDRVGQETQYF.

The chain combines TRBV3-1 (or the pseudogene TRBV3-2) with TRBJ2-2, with TRBD2 matching over 7 bases. V lost 1 base and J lost 4; bases outside the gene matches: 6. Germline lookup yields CDR1 LGHDT and CDR2 YNNKEL (reference sequence). The CDR3 has 16 amino acids. CDR3 amino acids: CASSQVRAGFTGELFF. DNA of the CDR3: TGTGCCAGCAGCCAAGTAAGAGCGGGGTTCACCGGGGAGCTGTTTTTT.

The chain uses TRBV28 and TRBJ1-2; TRBD1 aligns across 9 bases. CDR3 length equals 15 residues. V gave up 7 bases and J gave up 8 bases; unmatched junction bases: 14. Germline lookup yields CDR1 MDHEN and CDR2 SYDVKM. The CDR3 protein is CASNLYGQGIYGYTF. CDR3 DNA sequence: TGTGCCAGCAACTTATATGGACAGGGGATTTACGGCTACACCTTC.

The chain uses TRBV28 and TRBJ2-1; 16 bases match TRBD2. J was trimmed by 5 bases and V by 5 bases; bases with no gene match: 9. CDR1 is MDHEN and CDR2 is SYDVKM in the germline V gene. This CDR3 has 18 residues. In DNA, the CDR3 is TGTGCCAGCAGTCTCGGGACTAGCGGGGGGGAAGCAAACAATGAGCAGTTCTTC. Amino acids: CASSLGTSGGEANNEQFF. The whole variable domain, filled in from reference TRBV28 and TRBJ2-1, reads DVKVTQSSRYLVKRTGEKVFLECVQDMDHENMFWYRQDPGLGLRLIYFSYDVKMKEKGDIPEGYSVSREKKERFSLILESASTNQTSMYLCASSLGTSGGEANNEQFFGPGTRLTVL.